A single sample is the source of the 10 T cell receptor beta chains below, sequenced in a study of identical twins. TCRdb reanalysed the 5' RACE reads using MiXCR and keeps one entry per CDR3 protein. Altogether approximately 410,000 distinct CDR3 sequences are present, around 20% being singletons, with the ten largest covering 12%. The sample comprised naive T cells sorted from blood. The receptors derive from a man aged 50-59 years in good health.

The V gene is TRBV9, the J gene TRBJ2-2; 10 bases line up with TRBD2. Germline V gene sequence: CDR1 SGDLS, CDR2 YYNGEE. The CDR3 runs 17 residues. The trim removed 0 bases at V and 0 bases at J, leaving 2 bases unmatched. Written as DNA, the CDR3 is TGTGCCAGCAGCGTAGGGGGACTAGCGACGAACACCGGGGAGCTGTTTTTT. Amino acids: CASSVGGLATNTGELFF.

CDR3 amino acids: CASSFPTGGVNTGELFF. The CDR3 bases are TGTGCCAGCAGTTTCCCGACAGGGGGCGTGAACACCGGGGAGCTGTTTTTT. This rearrangement joins TRBV28 to TRBJ2-2; 10 positions agree with TRBD1. CDR1 is MDHEN, CDR2 SYDVKM, per germline. CDR3 length: 17 amino acids. The trim removed 3 bases at V and 1 base at J, leaving 5 bases unmatched.

This clonotype has only a few counts. This chain links TRBV12-3 or TRBV12-4 with TRBJ1-2; 9 positions match TRBD1. The CDR3 runs 14 residues. V dropped 2 bases and J dropped 7; count of bases not matched to a gene: 5. The CDR3 here is CASSLKQGAAGYTF. CDR3 DNA sequence: TGTGCCAGCAGTTTAAAACAGGGGGCGGCTGGCTACACCTTC.

This clonotype was seen many times. The chain employs TRBV11-2 and TRBJ2-7, with 7 bases matching TRBD1. This CDR3 is 14 amino acids long. The V gene end was trimmed by 1 base and the J gene end by 3 bases; junction bases not matched to a gene: 3. The germline V gene encodes CDR1 SGHAT and CDR2 FQNNGV. Here the CDR3 reads CASSLGGQHYEQYF. The CDR3 bases are TGTGCCAGCAGCTTAGGGGGACAGCACTACGAGCAGTACTTC.

The table lists this clonotype with a few counts. This sequence joins TRBV7-6 and TRBJ2-7, with 8 bases matching TRBD2. Germline V CDR1 and CDR2: SGHVS, FNYEAQ. V was pared by 4 bases and J by 0 bases, with 8 bases of the junction left unmatched. The CDR3 covers 16 residues. The CDR3 sequence: CASSSRIAGSSYEQYF. CDR3 nucleotides: TGTGCCAGCAGCTCCCGCATAGCGGGGAGCTCCTACGAGCAGTACTTC.

The DNA of the CDR3 is TGTGCCAGCAGTGAAACTAGCAATCAGCCCCAGCATTTT. It encodes CASSETSNQPQHF. The rearrangement joins TRBV25-1 to TRBJ1-5, with no clear D. V shed 2 bases and J shed 0 bases, with 2 bases lying between them. This CDR3 has 13 amino acids. Germline V lookup: CDR1 MGHDK, CDR2 SYGVNS.

The J gene is TRBJ1-4, the V gene TRBV12-3 or TRBV12-4, with D unclear. The V end lost 3 bases, the J end lost 8 bases, and 13 bases lay between the germline ends. CDR3 length: 14 amino acids. As DNA, the CDR3 is TGTGCCAGCAGTTTGGGCACCCTGAGGGAAAAACTGTTTTTT. Its protein product is CASSLGTLREKLFF.

As concerns this clonotype: A much bigger clone sits one base away, suggesting this may be a read error. The chain couples TRBV20-1 to TRBJ1-6, with 10 nucleotides matching TRBD1. Trimming removed 6 bases from V and 6 bases from J; junction bases left unmatched: 8. The germline CDR1 and CDR2 sequences are DFQATT and SNEGSKA (reference sequence). This CDR3 has 15 residues. CDR3 DNA sequence: TGCAGTGCCAACCCCGGGACAGGGGTTAATTCACCCCTCCACTTT. As protein: CSANPGTGVNSPLHF.

This clonotype has at least ten counts. The chain recombines TRBV20-1 with TRBJ2-3, with 11 bases aligning to TRBD2. The CDR3 spans 15 residues. V was clipped by 5 bases and J by 4 bases; unmatched bases: 8. Germline values: CDR1 DFQATT, CDR2 SNEGSKA (reference sequence). CDR3 residues: CSAQILAGVADTQYF. The CDR3 DNA follows: TGCAGTGCTCAGATACTAGCGGGAGTAGCAGATACGCAGTATTTT.

The V and J genes are TRBV7-2 and TRBJ2-2; D gene uncertain. From germline, CDR1 is SGHTA and CDR2 FQGNSA. The CDR3 has 14 amino acids. The V end was cut by 7 bases, the J end by 3 bases, with 12 bases between. The CDR3 sequence is CASTYRADTGELFF. The CDR3 DNA is TGTGCCAGCACCTACCGGGCAGACACCGGGGAGCTGTTTTTT.